Only a few counts were recorded for the clone carrying this T cell receptor beta chain. The target antigen is unknown. This record belongs to a study of T cells in Graves' hyperthyroidism and ophthalmopathy. Study at large: Peripheral blood samples were taken at initial diagnosis, prior to any treatment.

Whole-study findings and limits: Stable hyperthyroidism was separated from ophthalmopathy by a model based on 13 V-J features.

Fresh 10 ml peripheral blood yielded PBMCs. Trimming pared 0 bases from V and 4 bases from J, leaving 9 bases between. The CDR3 totals 13 residues. Per germline, CDR1 GTSNPN and CDR2 SVGIG (reference sequence). The investigators amplified TCR beta CDR3 regions from RNA transcripts. The HTBI primer set was used in a first-round RT-PCR of the TCR CDR3. TCRdb fed the multiplex PCR reads into MiXCR, producing one record per CDR3 protein. The data hold 400,000 to 600,000 distinct CDR3 sequences, with 15% to 20% observed a single time. This receptor was obtained from a woman under 40 with Graves' ophthalmopathy. The chain combines TRBV30 with TRBJ1-1; D call uncertain. The sequenced material came from blood. The DNA for the CDR3 is TGTGCCTGGAGTGTAGGCGGGGTCACTGAAGCTTTCTTT. Translating it yields CAWSVGGVTEAFF. Filled out from reference TRBV30 and TRBJ1-1, the complete variable domain reads SQTIHQWPATLVQPVGSPLSLECTVEGTSNPNLYWYRQAAGRGLQLLFYSVGIGQISSEVPQNLSASRPQDRQFILSSKKLLLSDSGFYLCAWSVGGVTEAFFGQGTRLTVV.